This T cell receptor beta chain was sequenced in a study of T-cell memory formation after mild COVID-19. V lost 2 bases and J lost 5; bases outside the gene matches: 7. The CDR3 spans 16 residues. Germline lookup yields CDR1 MNHEY and CDR2 SVGAGI. This clonotype was seen a handful of times. Using its own MiXCR run on the 5' RACE reads, TCRdb lists one record per CDR3 protein. The repertoire holds fewer than 650,000 distinct CDR3 sequences, with about 18% as singletons. The sequence derives from an adult woman who had mild COVID-19 (a few samples of this study predate the infection). Cell type and time point are not known. The V gene is TRBV6-5, the J gene TRBJ2-5; 11 nucleotides align to TRBD2. The specimen sequenced was PBMCs or a T cell subset sorted from them (not recorded which). CDR3: CASSYQGLAVRETQYF. CDR3 DNA: TGTGCCAGCAGTTACCAGGGACTAGCGGTCCGGGAGACCCAGTACTTC.